Listed below are T cell receptor beta chains from one sample, sequenced in a study of blood T cell repertoires in COVID-19. Sequenced by immunoSEQ multiplex PCR; TCRdb stores in-frame clones only, minus some. The sample has 75,000 to 95,000 clones, more than 65% seen once. The sample taken for sequencing was peripheral blood. These receptors came from a man between 60 and 75 years old with acute or convalescent COVID-19. Each CDR3 is given with its conserved first and last residue. The D gene is left open where the match is weak. Some rows mark clone size as missing; the rest say once, few, many or name a class of expanded clone.

.	TRBV5-8	TRBJ1-4	.	TGTGCCAGCAGCCCACAGGGTCATAGTAATGAAAAACTGTTTTTT	CASSPQGHSNEKLFF
TRBD1	TRBV25-1	TRBJ1-4	.	TGTGCCAGCAGTGAATCCCGAGGGGGCGTTGAAAAACTGTTTTTT	CASSESRGGVEKLFF
.	TRBV7-2	TRBJ1-1	.	TGTGCCAGCAGTTCTTATGTGGGCGAAGCTTTCTTT	CASSSYVGEAFF
.	TRBV6-5	TRBJ2-2	.	TGTGCCAGCAGTTCCGGGGTTTATACCGGGGAGCTGTTTTTT	CASSSGVYTGELFF
.	TRBV29-1	TRBJ1-2	.	TGCAGCGTTGGGAACAGGGTTGGCTACACCTTC	CSVGNRVGYTF
TRBD1	TRBV28	TRBJ2-7	.	TGTGCCAGCAGTACCTCCGGGACAGGGGGCCACGAGCAGTACTTC	CASSTSGTGGHEQYF
TRBD2	TRBV29-1	TRBJ2-7	once	TGCAGCGTTGAAAGCGGGGGGTTCTCCTACGAGCAGTACTTC	CSVESGGFSYEQYF
TRBD2	TRBV11-2	TRBJ2-3	.	TGTGCCAGCAGCCCTGAAGCGGGGGGGAACACAGATACGCAGTATTTT	CASSPEAGGNTDTQYF
.	TRBV7-6	TRBJ1-1	once	TGTGCCAGCAGCTCCTTTAGGAGTAATGAAGCTTTCTTT	CASSSFRSNEAFF
TRBD2	TRBV14	TRBJ2-1	.	TGTGCCAGCAGCCTCCCGGGACTAGCGGGATATGCCCCAGAGCAGTTCTTC	CASSLPGLAGYAPEQFF
.	TRBV19	TRBJ2-3	.	TGTGCCAGTACATCATCAGACTCTAGCACAGATACGCAGTATTTT	CASTSSDSSTDTQYF
.	TRBV7-2	TRBJ1-6	.	TGTGCCAGCAGCCGGAGTTCAGGGGCAAATTCACCCCTCCACTTT	CASSRSSGANSPLHF
.	TRBV9	TRBJ1-1	.	TGTGCCAGCTCGGGGAGGCAGGGCCCCACTGAAGCTTTCTTT	CASSGRQGPTEAFF
.	TRBV4-1	TRBJ1-5	once	TGCGCCAGCAGCCCCCAGGTCCAGGGAAATCAGCCCCAGCATTTT	CASSPQVQGNQPQHF
.	TRBV7-2	TRBJ1-1	.	TGTGCCAGCAGCCCAAGGGGTGGCACTGAAGCTTTCTTT	CASSPRGGTEAFF
TRBD1	TRBV14	TRBJ1-3	.	TGTGCCAGCAGCCCCCGGGACAGCTACTCTGGAAACACCATATATTTT	CASSPRDSYSGNTIYF
.	TRBV19	TRBJ2-5	.	TGTGCCAGTAGTATAGGAGGCAGGGCCCAAGAGACCCAGTACTTC	CASSIGGRAQETQYF
TRBD1	TRBV19	TRBJ1-2	few	TGTGCCAGTAGTATTCATTTCGGCGGACAGGGGAATAACTATGGCTACACCTTC	CASSIHFGGQGNNYGYTF
.	TRBV21-1	TRBJ1-3	once	TGTGCCAGCAGCAACCCGAAAGGGACAGTTGGAAACACCATATATTTT	CASSNPKGTVGNTIYF
.	TRBV3-1/TRBV3-2	TRBJ1-6	.	TGTGCCAGCAGCCAAGTCAGAAATTCACCCCTCCACTTT	CASSQVRNSPLHF
.	TRBV5-6	TRBJ2-5	.	TGTGCCAGCAACAAACAGGCAAGGATCCAAGAGACCCAGTACTTC	CASNKQARIQETQYF
TRBD1	TRBV27	TRBJ2-7	.	TGTGCCAGCAGTTTCCAGGGACAGGTGGTATACGAGCAGTACTTC	CASSFQGQVVYEQYF
.	TRBV11-2	TRBJ1-1	.	TGTGCCAGCAGCTTAGCCGGGAACCCGAACACTGAAGCTTTCTTT	CASSLAGNPNTEAFF
TRBD1	TRBV11-3	TRBJ1-1	once	TGTGCCAGCAGCGCCACCGGGACAGGGATCACTGAAGCTTTCTTT	CASSATGTGITEAFF
.	TRBV10-3	TRBJ1-2	.	TGTGCCACCCTCCCGGGGGTCTCCTATGGCTACACCTTC	CATLPGVSYGYTF
.	TRBV19	TRBJ1-4	few	TGTGCCAGTAGCTTCAGGGGTAGGACTAATGAAAAACTGTTTTTT	CASSFRGRTNEKLFF
TRBD1	TRBV5-6	TRBJ2-7	.	TGTGCCAGCAGCTCCGGGACAGGGTTACTCCGGTACGAGCAGTACTTC	CASSSGTGLLRYEQYF
TRBD1	TRBV6-4	TRBJ1-1	.	TGTGCCAGCAGTGACCCACAAGGACAGGGCCCGAACACTGAAGCTTTCTTT	CASSDPQGQGPNTEAFF
TRBD2	TRBV5-6	TRBJ2-1	.	TGTGCCAGCAGCTTGTCCGGGACTAGCGTCTACAATGAGCAGTTCTTC	CASSLSGTSVYNEQFF
TRBD1	TRBV7-8	TRBJ1-2	.	TGTGCCAGCAGCTTAGGAAGACAGGGGGTTCGCTATGGCTACACCTTC	CASSLGRQGVRYGYTF
TRBD2	TRBV12-5	TRBJ2-5	.	TGTGCTAGTGCGTTTGTAAGCGGGGGTGAAGAGACCCAGTACTTC	CASAFVSGGEETQYF
TRBD1	TRBV24-1	TRBJ2-1	.	TGTGCCACCAGTGATTTCCAGGGGGTTGGGGATGAGCAGTTCTTC	CATSDFQGVGDEQFF
.	TRBV11-2	TRBJ1-1	.	TGTGCCAGCAGCCTTCCCCTTGCTAGTTCAGCGCCCAGCACTGAAGCTTTCTTT	CASSLPLASSAPSTEAFF
.	TRBV11-2	TRBJ1-3	.	TGTGCCAGCAGCTTAGATATGGCCGGGAGAAACACCATATATTTT	CASSLDMAGRNTIYF
.	TRBV7-7	TRBJ1-3	.	TGTGCCAGCAGCGAAGGCAGGGTGGGAAACACCATATATTTT	CASSEGRVGNTIYF
TRBD1	TRBV2	TRBJ1-5	.	TGTGCCAGCAACCCAGGACAGGGTAATCAGCCCCAGCATTTT	CASNPGQGNQPQHF
TRBD1	TRBV18	TRBJ1-6	.	TGTGCCAGCTCACCACCTTCCAGGGGGGATTCACCCCTCCACTTT	CASSPPSRGDSPLHF